This T cell receptor beta chain was obtained from a study of pediatric ulcerative colitis. Concerning this clone itself: Its antigen is currently unknown.

Assay used: immunoSEQ multiplex PCR; TCRdb lists only in-frame clones, some missing. The sample carries around 68,000 clones, just over 75% recorded once. Germline lookup yields CDR1 LNHDA and CDR2 SQIVND (reference sequence). The V segment lost 5 bases and the J segment 5 bases; nucleotides outside the gene matches: 8. The CDR3 has 14 residues. Findings and limits, study-wide: A couple of rectal CDR3 clonotypes occurred in all ulcerative colitis patients.

Sequences were obtained from blood. The chain recombines TRBV19 with TRBJ1-1, with 7 bases matching TRBD1. This clonotype was obtained from a boy younger than 18 with moderate ulcerative colitis. The CDR3 nucleotides read TGTGCCAGTAGTGCAAGGGGGCGCTTAACTGAAGCTTTCTTT. It specifies CASSARGRLTEAFF.